This T cell receptor (beta chain) was documented in a study of CD8 T cells in Susac syndrome. When the RNA was reverse transcribed, random hexamers were used with an input of roughly 0.45 to 1 ug. TCRdb re-analysed the immunoSEQ multiplex PCR reads in MiXCR, keeping a single row per CDR3 protein. The sample includes about 52,000 distinct CDR3 sequences, 93% of them seen just once. Looked up from germline, CDR1 is SEHNR and CDR2 is FQNEAQ (reference sequence). The CDR3 contains 13 residues. Trimming removed 2 bases from V and 7 bases from J, with 11 bases in between. This receptor was taken from a human donor with multiple sclerosis. The chain uses TRBV7-9 and TRBJ2-5; unclear D gene. The sequencing input was CD8+ T cells from PBMCs. The CDR3 reads CASSLTPERTQYF. CDR3 coding DNA: TGTGCCAGCAGCTTAACCCCTGAGCGGACCCAGTACTTC.